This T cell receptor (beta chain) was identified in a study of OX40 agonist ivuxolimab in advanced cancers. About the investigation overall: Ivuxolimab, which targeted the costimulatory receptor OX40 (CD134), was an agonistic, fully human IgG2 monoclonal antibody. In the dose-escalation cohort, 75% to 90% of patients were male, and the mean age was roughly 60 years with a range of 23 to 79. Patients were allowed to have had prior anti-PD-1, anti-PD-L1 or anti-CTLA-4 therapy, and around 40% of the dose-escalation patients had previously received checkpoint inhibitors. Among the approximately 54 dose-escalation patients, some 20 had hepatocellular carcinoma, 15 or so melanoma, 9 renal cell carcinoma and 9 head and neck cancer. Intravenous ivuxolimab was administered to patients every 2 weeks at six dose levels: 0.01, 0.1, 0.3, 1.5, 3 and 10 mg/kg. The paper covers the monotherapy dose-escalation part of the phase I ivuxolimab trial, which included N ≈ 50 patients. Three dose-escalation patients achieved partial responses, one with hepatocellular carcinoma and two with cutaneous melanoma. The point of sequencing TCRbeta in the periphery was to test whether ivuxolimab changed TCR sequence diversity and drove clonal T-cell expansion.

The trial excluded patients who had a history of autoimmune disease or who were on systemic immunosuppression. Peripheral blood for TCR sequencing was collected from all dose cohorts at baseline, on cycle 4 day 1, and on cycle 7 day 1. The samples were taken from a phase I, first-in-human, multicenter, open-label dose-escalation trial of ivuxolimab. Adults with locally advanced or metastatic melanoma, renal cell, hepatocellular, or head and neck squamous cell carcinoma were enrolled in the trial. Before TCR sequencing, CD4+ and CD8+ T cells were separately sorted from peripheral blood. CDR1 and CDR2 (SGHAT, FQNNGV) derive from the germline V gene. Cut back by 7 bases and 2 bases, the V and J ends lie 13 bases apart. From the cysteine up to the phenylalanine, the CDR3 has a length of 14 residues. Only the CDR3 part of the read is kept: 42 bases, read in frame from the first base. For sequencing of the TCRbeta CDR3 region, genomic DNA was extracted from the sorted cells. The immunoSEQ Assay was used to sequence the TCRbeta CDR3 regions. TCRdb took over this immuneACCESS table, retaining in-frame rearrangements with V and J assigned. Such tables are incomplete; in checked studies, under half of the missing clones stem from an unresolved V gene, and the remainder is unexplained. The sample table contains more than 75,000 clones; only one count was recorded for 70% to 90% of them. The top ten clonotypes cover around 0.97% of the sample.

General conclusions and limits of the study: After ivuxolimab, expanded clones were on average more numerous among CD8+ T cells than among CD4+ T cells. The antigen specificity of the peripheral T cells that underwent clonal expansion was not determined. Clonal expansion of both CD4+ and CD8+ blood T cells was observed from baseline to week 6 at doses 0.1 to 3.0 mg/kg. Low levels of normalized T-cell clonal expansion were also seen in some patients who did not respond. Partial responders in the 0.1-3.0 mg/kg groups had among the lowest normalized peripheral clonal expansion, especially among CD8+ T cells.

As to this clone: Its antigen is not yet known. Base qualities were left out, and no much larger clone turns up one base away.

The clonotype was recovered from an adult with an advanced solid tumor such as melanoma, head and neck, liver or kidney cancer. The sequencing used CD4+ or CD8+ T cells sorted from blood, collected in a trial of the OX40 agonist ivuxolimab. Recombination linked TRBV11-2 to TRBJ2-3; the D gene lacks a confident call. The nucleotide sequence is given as TGTGCCAGCAATAGAGCCCTACCCACAGATACGCAGTATTTT. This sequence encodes CASNRALPTDTQYF.